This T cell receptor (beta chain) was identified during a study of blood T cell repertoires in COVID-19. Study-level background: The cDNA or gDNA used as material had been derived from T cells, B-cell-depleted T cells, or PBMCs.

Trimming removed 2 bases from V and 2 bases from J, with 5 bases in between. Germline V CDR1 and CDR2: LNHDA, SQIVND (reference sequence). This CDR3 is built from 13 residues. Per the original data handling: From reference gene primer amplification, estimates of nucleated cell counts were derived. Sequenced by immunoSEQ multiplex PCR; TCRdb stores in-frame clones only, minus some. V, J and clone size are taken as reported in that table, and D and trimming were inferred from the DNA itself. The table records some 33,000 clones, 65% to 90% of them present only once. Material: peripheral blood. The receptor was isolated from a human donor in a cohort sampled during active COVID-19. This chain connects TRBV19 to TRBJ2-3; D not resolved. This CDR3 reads CASSISITDTQYF. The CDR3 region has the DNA TGTGCCAGTAGTATAAGCATCACAGATACGCAGTATTTT.